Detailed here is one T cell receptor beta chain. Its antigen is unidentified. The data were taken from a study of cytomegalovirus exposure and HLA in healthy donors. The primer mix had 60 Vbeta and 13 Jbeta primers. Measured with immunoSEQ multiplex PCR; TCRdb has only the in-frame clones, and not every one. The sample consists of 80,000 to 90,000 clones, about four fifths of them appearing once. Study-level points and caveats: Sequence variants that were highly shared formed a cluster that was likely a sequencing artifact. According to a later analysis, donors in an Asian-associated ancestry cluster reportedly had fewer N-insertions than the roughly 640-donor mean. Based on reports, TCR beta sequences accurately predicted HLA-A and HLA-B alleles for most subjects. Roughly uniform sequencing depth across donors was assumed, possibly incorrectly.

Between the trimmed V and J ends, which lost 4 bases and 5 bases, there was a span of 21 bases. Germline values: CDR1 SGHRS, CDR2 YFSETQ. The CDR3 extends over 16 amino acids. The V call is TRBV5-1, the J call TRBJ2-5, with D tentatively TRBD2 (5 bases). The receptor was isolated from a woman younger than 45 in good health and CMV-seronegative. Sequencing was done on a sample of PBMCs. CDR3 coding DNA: TGCGCCAGCAGCCTGGCAATTTCCGCGGGCCGGGAGACCCAGTACTTC. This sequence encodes CASSLAISAGRETQYF.